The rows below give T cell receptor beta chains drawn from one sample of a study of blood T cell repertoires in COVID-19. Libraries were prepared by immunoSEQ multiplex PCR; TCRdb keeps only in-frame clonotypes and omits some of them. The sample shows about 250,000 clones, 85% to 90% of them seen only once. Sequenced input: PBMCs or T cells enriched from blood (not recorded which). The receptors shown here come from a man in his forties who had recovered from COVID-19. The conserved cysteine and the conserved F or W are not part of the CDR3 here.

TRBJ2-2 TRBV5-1 ASSHGLAGNTGELF
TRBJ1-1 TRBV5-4 ASSLLPGKNTEAF
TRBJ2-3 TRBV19 ASSISVNRATDTQY
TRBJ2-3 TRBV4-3 ASSREVPREITDTQY
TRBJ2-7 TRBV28 ASSLMASRRTSGASYEQY
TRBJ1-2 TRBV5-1 ASSTGQEANYGYT
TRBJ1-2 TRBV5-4 ASSLEPGHVRGYT
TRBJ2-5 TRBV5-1 ASSLDGGAGTQY
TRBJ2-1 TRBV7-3 ASSLTASGGALDEQF
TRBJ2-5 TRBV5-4 ASSRERYGETQY
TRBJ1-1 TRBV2 ASLSGRDVTEAF
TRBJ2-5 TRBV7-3 ASSLGTSGGARETQY
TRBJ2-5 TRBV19 ASSTRGGGYQETQY
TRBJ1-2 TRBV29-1 SVGGGAEGYT
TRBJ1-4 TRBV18 ASSRDRINEKLF
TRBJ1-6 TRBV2 ASSDQGSYNSPLH
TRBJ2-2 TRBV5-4 ASSLWSGGTGELF
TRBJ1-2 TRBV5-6 ASSPGSWVGGKFNYGYT